These T cell receptor beta chains were read from a single sample in a study of blood T cell repertoires in COVID-19. Sequencing used immunoSEQ multiplex PCR; TCRdb keeps in-frame clones, though not all of them. The sample comprises about 200,000 clones, 84% of which are singletons, and approximately 8% rests with the top ten. The sequencing sample was made of peripheral blood. These TCRs come from a woman older than 75 with COVID-19, enrolled during active disease. Both conserved end residues are part of each CDR3. The D gene is left open where the match is weak. Not all rows give a size; the values are once, few, many and, for expanded clones, a class.

>.|TRBJ2-1|TRBV29-1|TRBD1
TGCAGCGTTGTGCACAGGGGCCCCCACAATGAGCAGTTCTTC
CSVVHRGPHNEQFF
>once|TRBJ1-2|TRBV28|TRBD1
TGTGCCAGCAGGTCAGGGGGAAGCGGCTACACCTTC
CASRSGGSGYTF
>.|TRBJ2-5|TRBV2|TRBD2
TGTGCCAGCGGCCCGGGGGGTCTGAGGGAGACCCAGTACTTC
CASGPGGLRETQYF
>once|TRBJ1-3|TRBV6-5|.
TGTGCCAGCAGAGCCGACAGCTTCTCTGGAAACACCATATATTTT
CASRADSFSGNTIYF
>.|TRBJ2-7|TRBV9|.
TGTGCCAGCAGCCTGCAGGGGAGCCAAGGATGGGGCGACGAGCAGTACTTC
CASSLQGSQGWGDEQYF
>.|TRBJ2-5|TRBV9|.
TGTGCCAGCAGCCCCCGGCGGGAAGGTCCTGGAGAGACCCAGTACTTC
CASSPRREGPGETQYF
>few|TRBJ1-2|TRBV2|.
TGTGCCAGCAGTGAACAGGGGGGCTACACCTTC
CASSEQGGYTF
>.|TRBJ2-2|TRBV2|TRBD2
TGTGCCAGCAACGGGGGGGCTAACACCGGGGAGCTGTTTTTT
CASNGGANTGELFF
>.|TRBJ1-1|TRBV5-4|.
TGTGCCAGCAGCTTGAAGACAGTGAACTCTGAAGCTTTCTTT
CASSLKTVNSEAFF
>.|TRBJ1-2|TRBV9|.
TGTGCCAGCAGCGGCCCGCAAGGGGCTCGTGGCTACACCTTC
CASSGPQGARGYTF
>.|TRBJ2-1|TRBV5-1|.
TGCGCCAGCAGCTCCTCCTTGAGCTCCTACAATGAGCAGTTCTTC
CASSSSLSSYNEQFF
>.|TRBJ1-5|TRBV6-5|.
TGTGCCAGCAGCTTCAAGGGGGAGGGTCAGCCCCAGCATTTT
CASSFKGEGQPQHF
>.|TRBJ2-5|TRBV7-9|.
TGTGCCAGCACCCCGGGGGAAACCGGGGGAGAGACCCAGTACTTC
CASTPGETGGETQYF
>.|TRBJ2-1|TRBV11-3|.
TGTGCCAGCAGCTTAGTACTGGGGAGTGAGCAGTTCTTC
CASSLVLGSEQFF
>.|TRBJ1-2|TRBV5-6|.
TGTGCCAGCAGCTTGGGTTCGGGTTTAAGTCACGGCTACACCTTC
CASSLGSGLSHGYTF
>.|TRBJ1-2|TRBV5-4|TRBD1
TGTGCCAGCGGACCCGGGACAGGGGGCGCAAACTATGGCTACACCTTC
CASGPGTGGANYGYTF
>.|TRBJ2-7|TRBV5-4|TRBD2
TGTGCCAGCAGCCATCGGACTAGCGGAACCTACGAGCAGTACTTC
CASSHRTSGTYEQYF
>few|TRBJ2-1|TRBV7-9|TRBD2
TGTGCCAGCAGTACGAGCGGGAGCTCCTACAATGAGCAGTTCTTC
CASSTSGSSYNEQFF
>.|TRBJ2-1|TRBV5-1|TRBD2
TGCGCCAGCAGCCCTGGGACTAGCGGCAATGAGCAGTTCTTC
CASSPGTSGNEQFF
>.|TRBJ2-7|TRBV5-1|TRBD1
TGCGCCAGCAGCTTGGGACAGGGCTCCACACAATTC
CASSLGQGSTQF
>.|TRBJ2-7|TRBV5-4|.
TGTGCCAGCAGCTTGGAGGAGGGTTTCTACGAGCAGTACTTC
CASSLEEGFYEQYF
>.|TRBJ2-3|TRBV5-1|.
TGCGCCAGCAGCTCGGGCGGGGTAGATACGCAGTATTTT
CASSSGGVDTQYF
>once|TRBJ1-6|TRBV27|.
TGTGCCAGTACAACGTCGGGGAACCACAATTCACCCCTCCACTTT
CASTTSGNHNSPLHF
>.|TRBJ1-2|TRBV6-5|.
TGTGCCAGCAGTCGGGCAGGGGATTACTATGGCTACACCTTC
CASSRAGDYYGYTF
>.|TRBJ1-4|TRBV7-2|.
TGTGCCAGCAGCACCCGCGGAGAAGAAAAACTGTTTTTT
CASSTRGEEKLFF
>.|TRBJ2-1|TRBV6-5|.
TGTGCCAGCAGCTACAAGGGGGGGTTCAATGAGCAGTTCTTC
CASSYKGGFNEQFF
>.|TRBJ1-4|TRBV7-9|TRBD1
TGTGCCAGCAGCGACAGGGCTGCCGGGGAAAAACTGTTTTTT
CASSDRAAGEKLFF
>.|TRBJ2-7|TRBV28|TRBD2
TGTGCCAGCAGTCCGGGACCCGGTGTGGGGGGAGGGGAGCAGTACTTC
CASSPGPGVGGGEQYF
>once|TRBJ2-2|TRBV3-1/TRBV3-2|TRBD1
TGTGCCAGCAGCCTGGGACAGGGGGCCAGTGGGGAGCTGTTTTTT
CASSLGQGASGELFF
>.|TRBJ2-1|TRBV7-6|TRBD2
TGTGCCAGCAGCCGGGCCGGGACTAGCTACAATGAGCAGTTCTTC
CASSRAGTSYNEQFF
>.|TRBJ2-3|TRBV7-3|TRBD2
TGTGCCAGCAGCTTAGGGACTAGCGGGAGCAGCACGCAGTATTTT
CASSLGTSGSSTQYF
>.|TRBJ2-3|TRBV4-2|TRBD1
TGTGCCAGCAGCCCCCGACAGGGAAGCACAGATACGCAGTATTTT
CASSPRQGSTDTQYF
>few|TRBJ1-1|TRBV19|.
TGTGCCAGTACCACCTTTCGGGGGGGGACTGAAGCTTTCTTT
CASTTFRGGTEAFF
>once|TRBJ1-1|TRBV5-5|.
TGTGCCAGCAGGCAGGGTCAAGAAACTGAAGCTTTCTTT
CASRQGQETEAFF
>.|TRBJ2-1|TRBV9|TRBD2
TGTGCCAGCAGCGTTGGGACTAGCGGCCCCATTGAGCAGTTCTTC
CASSVGTSGPIEQFF
>.|TRBJ2-2|TRBV6-1|TRBD2
TGTGCCAGCAGTGAATACCTAGCGGGTGCGACCGGGGAGCTGTTTTTT
CASSEYLAGATGELFF
>.|TRBJ2-3|TRBV11-2|TRBD2
TGTGCCAGCAGCTTCGGGACTAGAACAGATACGCAGTATTTT
CASSFGTRTDTQYF
>.|TRBJ2-1|TRBV5-1|TRBD2
TGCGCCAGCAGCTTGGGGGGGACTAGCGCCCAGGGTGAGCAGTTCTTC
CASSLGGTSAQGEQFF
>.|TRBJ2-5|TRBV11-2|TRBD1
TGTGCCAGCAGCGTGCTTGGACAGGGGGTGATTGAGACCCAGTACTTC
CASSVLGQGVIETQYF
>.|TRBJ1-6|TRBV28|.
TGTGCCAGCGCGACATCTTGGGGCACGCACTCACCCCTCCACTTT
CASATSWGTHSPLHF
>.|TRBJ2-4|TRBV12-3/TRBV12-4|.
TGTGCCAGCAGGGAGCTAGGGGGAAACATTCAGTACTTC
CASRELGGNIQYF
>.|TRBJ1-2|TRBV5-1|TRBD1
TGCGCCAGCAGCTCCCTTGAAGGGGGCGGTGGCTACACCTTC
CASSSLEGGGGYTF
>.|TRBJ2-7|TRBV27|TRBD1
TGTGCCAGCAGTCCGGCAGGGGGCCCCCGAGTTGGTTACGAGCAGTACTTC
CASSPAGGPRVGYEQYF
>.|TRBJ2-1|TRBV19|TRBD2
TGTGCCAGTAGTACGACTAGCGGGACGCACAATGAGCAGTTCTTC
CASSTTSGTHNEQFF
>.|TRBJ2-7|TRBV4-1|TRBD2
TGCGCCAGCAGCCCTTCGGGAGGGCTCCACGAGCAGTACTTC
CASSPSGGLHEQYF
>.|TRBJ2-6|TRBV28|.
TGTGCCAGCAGTCCCTCCCGAGCCTCTGGGGCCAACGTCCTGACTTTC
CASSPSRASGANVLTF
>.|TRBJ2-4|TRBV29-1|TRBD1
TGCAGCGTTGCGGGACAGGGAGAAAAAAACATTCAGTACTTC
CSVAGQGEKNIQYF
>.|TRBJ2-1|TRBV5-5|.
TGTGCCAGCAGCCCTCTAAGCTCCTACAATGAGCAGTTCTTC
CASSPLSSYNEQFF
>.|TRBJ1-1|TRBV2|TRBD1
TGTGCCAGCAGCCGGGACAGGTTT
CASSRDRF
>once|TRBJ2-1|TRBV27|TRBD1
TGTGCCAGCAGCCGCCCGGGGAGAGGACAGGGGAATGAGCAGTTCTTC
CASSRPGRGQGNEQFF